This TCR beta chain was identified in a study of CD8 T cells in Susac syndrome. Per the germline V gene, CDR1 is LGHDT and CDR2 is YNNKEL (reference sequence). This CDR3 spans 11 amino acids. Trimming left V 2 bases short and J 11 bases short, with 6 bases between. This clonotype was detected once. RNA amounts of 0.5 to 1 ug underwent reverse transcription with random hexamers. From the immunoSEQ multiplex PCR reads, TCRdb called clonotypes with MiXCR, one entry per CDR3 protein. The data show about 160,000 distinct CDR3 sequences, with approximately 95% seen just once and about 0.089% held by the top ten.

This TCR came from a human donor with multiple sclerosis. Input material: CD4+ T cells from PBMCs. V and J are TRBV3-1 and TRBJ1-4; the D is unclear. CDR3 loop: CASSQSGKLFF. The CDR3 DNA reads TGTGCCAGCAGCCAAAGCGGGAAACTGTTTTTT.